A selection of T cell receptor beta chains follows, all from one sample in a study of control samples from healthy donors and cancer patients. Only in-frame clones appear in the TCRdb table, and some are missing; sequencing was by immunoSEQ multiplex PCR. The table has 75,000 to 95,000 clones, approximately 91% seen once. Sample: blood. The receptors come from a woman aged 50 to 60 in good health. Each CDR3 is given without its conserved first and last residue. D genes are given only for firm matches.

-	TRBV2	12	ASSADLRTDTQY
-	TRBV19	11	ASSFSRQTGYT
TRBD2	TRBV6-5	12	ASSSLAGTYEQY
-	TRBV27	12	ASTLSGASDTQY
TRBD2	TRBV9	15	ASSWTSGTTNTGELF
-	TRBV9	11	ASTPVFGGELF
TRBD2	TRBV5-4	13	ASSLGAGGQNEQF
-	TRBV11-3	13	ASSQARGGGETQY
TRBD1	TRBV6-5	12	ASKPGQGPYGYT
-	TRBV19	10	ASRISNQPQH
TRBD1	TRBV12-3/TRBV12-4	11	ASSTGGSVTLH
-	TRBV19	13	ASSIREGSGSEQY
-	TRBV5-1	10	ASSWSGGELF
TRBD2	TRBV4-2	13	ASRTSGGVGNEQF
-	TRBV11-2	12	ASSLILGSEKLF
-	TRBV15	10	ATSADAYTQY
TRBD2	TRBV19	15	ASSRLAGGFNTGELF
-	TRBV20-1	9	SAGGNTEAF
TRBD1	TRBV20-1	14	SASPFDRDLTDTQY
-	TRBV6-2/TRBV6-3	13	ASSRLDSNTYEQY
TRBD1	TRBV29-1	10	SAGQGAYEQY
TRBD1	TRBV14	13	ASSLGQGTGYEQF
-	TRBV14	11	ASSQTSVGEQY
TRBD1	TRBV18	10	ASSRDRVEAF
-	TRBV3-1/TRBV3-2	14	ASSQEGAGWENIQY
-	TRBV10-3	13	AISTGASYNSPLH
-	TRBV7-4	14	ASSTTSRGLTDTQY
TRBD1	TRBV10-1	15	ASTEENTGQGIYGYT
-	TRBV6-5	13	ASGPGTPRNTEAF
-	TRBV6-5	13	ASSYSAGWDTEAF
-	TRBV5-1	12	ASSLAPGDTEAF
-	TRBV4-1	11	ASSQERNSPLH
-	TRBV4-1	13	ASSLRTGGEYGYT
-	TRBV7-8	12	ASSVLQVSYEQY
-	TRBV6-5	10	ASSSNTGELF
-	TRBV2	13	ASSDGQYSNQPQH
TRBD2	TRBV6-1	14	ASSELAGRSTDTQY
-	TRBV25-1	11	ASSRGPASEQY
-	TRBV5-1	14	ASSSISSAANEKLF
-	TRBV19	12	ASSDKTGSDTQY
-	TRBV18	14	ASSPMTVLMNTEAF
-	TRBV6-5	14	ASSYRGGASPYEQY
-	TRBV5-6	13	ASSFMQEGGQPQH
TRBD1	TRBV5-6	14	ASSLRGNRGGQPQH
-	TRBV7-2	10	ASSLEFSEAF
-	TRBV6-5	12	ASRELGSTGELF
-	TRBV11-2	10	ASSNGMGTQY
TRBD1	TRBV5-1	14	ASSLGWTGQNTEAF
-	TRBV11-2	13	ASSSKVQGRAEAF
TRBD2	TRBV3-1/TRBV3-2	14	ASSHPLAGGLKEQF
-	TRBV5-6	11	ASSSGNTGELF